This T cell receptor (beta chain) was sequenced for a study of response to subunit inactivated influenza vaccine (dated by TCRdb to 2017 to 2018). With respect to the entire study: Deep quantitative profiling of the T cell receptor repertoire was used in the study to follow responses to a trivalent subunit inactivated influenza vaccine.

Library prep was done by RT-PCR. Sequencing was performed on an Illumina HiSeq 2500. TCRdb trimmed the raw reads at Q25, called clones with MiXCR and kept productive beta chains. Identical CDR3 proteins give one entry, which carries the most common genes and DNA. The sample contains 550,000 to 800,000 distinct CDR3 sequences, approximately 15% of them found a single time. 6% to 8% of the sample is in the top ten clones. This clonotype was detected many times. Its cognate antigen has yet to be identified. Base qualities are missing; no much larger clone stands one base away. The full study reports these points: The authors suggested that each seasonal influenza vaccination may recruit only a limited number of new T cells.

The origin of this receptor is a man between 45 and 60 years old who received an inactivated influenza vaccine. Donor details come from another sample of the same person, matched by shared clones. The sequencing here drew on PBMCs from blood, taken roughly 15 days before vaccination.

The nucleotide sequence is given as TGTGCCAGCAGCGGACAGGGGCGAGCTAACTATGGCTACACCTTC. It is translated as CASSGQGRANYGYTF. The sequence links TRBV5-6 to TRBJ1-2, with 9 junctional bases fitting TRBD1. V lost 4 bases and J lost 0 bases, and the count of bases not matched to a germline gene is 4. As encoded in the germline V gene, CDR1 is SGHDT while CDR2 is YYEEEE. Spanning cysteine to phenylalanine, the CDR3 consists of 15 amino acids. Only the CDR3 region is kept as DNA, spanning 45 bases read in frame from base 1.